These 24 T cell receptor beta chains were sequenced from one sample in a study of naive and memory T cell subsets. The beta constant-region primer was an equimolar mix of two oligonucleotides covering TRBC1 and TRBC2. TCRdb ran MiXCR on the UMI-ligation and nested PCR reads and lists one entry per CDR3 protein. The sample shows roughly 98,000 distinct CDR3 sequences, roughly 7% of them seen only once. The specimen sequenced was central memory CD4+ T cells from blood. These receptors were obtained from a human donor in good health.

This clonotype came up many times. The V and J genes are TRBV28 and TRBJ1-6, with D hard to call. CDR1 and CDR2 (germline): MDHEN, SYDVKM. The CDR3 is made up of 16 amino acids. V lost 4 bases and J lost 0, with 10 bases in between. The CDR3 protein is CASSSPRSSYNSPLHF. CDR3 DNA: TGTGCCAGCAGTTCCCCCAGGAGCTCCTATAATTCACCCCTCCACTTT.

This clonotype was seen at least ten times. The chain links TRBV2 to TRBJ2-3; 9 bases agree with TRBD2. The germline CDR1 and CDR2 sequences are SNHLY and FYNNEI. CDR3 length: 15 amino acids. Germline trimming cut 6 bases from V and 6 bases from J; bases unmatched to any gene: 10. CDR3 nucleotide sequence: TGTGCCAGCAGAAAACTAGCGGGCAGATCGGATACGCAGTATTTT. Translated: CASRKLAGRSDTQYF.

This clonotype has at least ten counts. V usage is TRBV20-1 and J usage is TRBJ2-2; D not certain. The V gene lost 0 bases and the J gene lost 9 bases, with 11 bases spanning the gap. Germline V gives CDR1 DFQATT, CDR2 SNEGSKA (reference sequence). This CDR3 region has 13 residues. CDR3 in DNA: TGCAGTGCTAGAGATGGGTTACACCGGGAGCTGTTTTTT. It is translated as CSARDGLHRELFF.

This clonotype was found many times. V is TRBV7-2 and J is TRBJ2-3, with 7 bases lining up with TRBD1. Germline CDR1 reads SGHTA; CDR2 reads FQGNSA. V dropped 5 bases and J dropped 0; count of bases not matched to a gene: 5. The CDR3 sequence is 15 residues long. CDR3 residues: CASSPRQGSTDTQYF. The CDR3 DNA sequence: TGTGCCAGCAGCCCAAGACAGGGAAGCACAGATACGCAGTATTTT.

There are many counts of this clonotype. V gene TRBV20-1 combines with J gene TRBJ2-1, with 8 bases matching TRBD2. Trimming removed 5 bases from V and 5 bases from J; junction bases left unmatched: 5. Germline V CDR1 and CDR2: DFQATT, SNEGSKA (reference sequence). The CDR3 has 13 amino acids. The CDR3 DNA reads as TGCAGTGCTCGGTTTAGCGGGAACAATGAGCAGTTCTTC. The encoded protein is CSARFSGNNEQFF.

This clonotype was picked up a small number of times. This chain joins TRBV3-1 and TRBJ2-1; 7 positions match TRBD1. Germline V gene lookup returns CDR1 LGHDT and CDR2 YNNKEL (reference sequence). The CDR3 extends over 16 amino acids. The trim removed 0 bases at V and 7 bases at J, leaving 9 bases unmatched. The CDR3 nucleotides are TGTGCCAGCAGCCAAGAACTAACAGGGGTGGAGAATGAGCAGTTCTTC. Its translation: CASSQELTGVENEQFF.

Many counts were recorded for this clonotype. The rearrangement joins TRBV27 to TRBJ1-2; TRBD1 is a possible D gene (5 bases). V was trimmed by 6 bases and J by 4 bases, leaving 18 bases between them. There are 15 residues in the CDR3. The germline V gene has CDR1 MNHEY and CDR2 SMNVEV (reference sequence). In nucleotides, the CDR3 is TGTGCCAGCAGCTCGCCCCTACGAGGGGCCTATGGCTACACCTTC. Translating it yields CASSSPLRGAYGYTF.

This clonotype was detected ten times or more. The chain recombines TRBV13 with TRBJ1-3, with D possibly TRBD1 on 5 matching bases. The CDR3 is made up of 15 amino acids. Deletions cut 4 bases from V and 0 bases from J, with 10 bases between. Germline V gene sequence: CDR1 PRHDT, CDR2 FYEKMQ (reference sequence). The CDR3 nucleotides read TGTGCCAGCAGCTCAGGGACGTCCTCTGGAAACACCATATATTTT. Translating gives CASSSGTSSGNTIYF.

This clonotype was recorded at least ten times. The chain uses TRBV5-5 and TRBJ2-5; 10 nucleotides agree with TRBD2. There are 14 residues in the CDR3. The V segment lost 3 bases and the J segment 4 bases; nucleotides outside the gene matches: 3. Germline CDR1 and CDR2: SGHKS and YYEKEE (reference sequence). CDR3 sequence: CASSWSGGAETQYF. CDR3 nucleotides: TGTGCCAGCAGCTGGAGCGGGGGGGCAGAGACCCAGTACTTC.

A remark on this clonotype: The junction departs from germline at one end; a sequencing error may be responsible. The chain carries TRBV7-2 and TRBJ2-3; D gene ambiguous. The V gene's germline CDR1 is SGHTA and CDR2 FQGNSA. The CDR3 length is 12 residues. This CDR3 is CASSQSKDTQYF. Written as DNA, the CDR3 is TGTGCCAGCAGCCAGAGCAAAGATACGCAGTATTTT.

The chain links TRBV19 to TRBJ2-3; D call uncertain. The CDR3 spans 14 residues. Trimming left V 3 bases short and J 2 bases short, with 9 bases between. Germline V gene lookup returns CDR1 LNHDA and CDR2 SQIVND (reference sequence). This chain's CDR3 is CASSIRGSTDTQYF. The CDR3 coding sequence is TGTGCCAGTAGTATTCGTGGGTCCACAGATACGCAGTATTTT.

This clonotype appeared many times. The gene calls are TRBV7-2 and TRBJ2-3; D is unclear. CDR3 length: 13 amino acids. Per germline, CDR1 SGHTA and CDR2 FQGNSA. V gave up 4 bases and J gave up 4 bases, with 9 bases separating them. CDR3 residues: CASSSVTSDTQYF. Written as DNA, the CDR3 is TGTGCCAGCAGCTCCGTCACCTCAGATACGCAGTATTTT.

This chain uses TRBV19 with TRBJ1-5; D may be TRBD1 (6 bases). V lost 8 bases to trimming and J lost 1 base, with 12 bases between them. CDR1 and CDR2 from the germline V gene are LNHDA and SQIVND (reference sequence). CDR3 length equals 14 residues. CDR3 coding DNA: TGTGCCAGTCACAGGGAGAGAAGCAATCAGCCCCAGCATTTT. Protein product: CASHRERSNQPQHF.

This clonotype was detected ten times or more. The gene calls are TRBV6-2 or TRBV6-3 and TRBJ2-5; D is tentatively TRBD1 or TRBD2 (6 bases each). The CDR3 has 15 amino acids. CDR1 is MNHEY and CDR2 is SVGEGT in the germline V gene. V dropped 5 bases and J dropped 5 bases, with 18 bases sitting between them. CDR3 amino acids: CASSRDSTRGETQYF. The CDR3, as DNA: TGTGCCAGCAGTCGGGACTCCACAAGGGGGGAGACCCAGTACTTC.

The chain joins TRBV9 to TRBJ2-2; no firm D call. The CDR3 has 16 residues. The ends were cut back, 0 bases at V and 4 bases at J, with 13 bases in the middle. Germline assignment: CDR1 SGDLS and CDR2 YYNGEE. CDR3 loop: CASSVGLMLTTGELFF. The CDR3 DNA reads TGTGCCAGCAGCGTAGGGCTAATGCTAACCACCGGGGAGCTGTTTTTT.

This clonotype was seen more than once but under ten times. The chain recombines TRBV4-2 with TRBJ2-1; 10 bases are shared with TRBD2. The CDR3 contains 16 residues. Per the germline V gene, CDR1 is LGHNA and CDR2 is YNFKEQ. The ends lost 4 bases at V and 3 bases at J; junction bases unmatched: 6. CDR3 loop: CASSRPGLADYNEQFF. CDR3 DNA sequence: TGTGCCAGCAGCCGACCAGGACTAGCGGACTACAATGAGCAGTTCTTC.

This clonotype was seen at least ten times. The chain recombines TRBV6-5 with TRBJ2-1; D uncertain. This CDR3 has 12 amino acids. V was cut by 2 bases and J by 3 bases, with 2 bases left in between. Germline V CDR1 and CDR2: MNHEY, SVGAGI. The CDR3 sequence: CASSYVYNEQFF. CDR3 nucleotide sequence: TGTGCCAGCAGTTACGTCTACAATGAGCAGTTCTTC.

In its sample, this clonotype was seen many times. The chain recombines TRBV18 with TRBJ2-7, with no clear D. The V gene's germline CDR1 is KGHSH and CDR2 LQKENI. Trimming cost V 4 bases and J 6 bases, with 10 bases left between them. The CDR3 covers 12 residues. DNA for the CDR3: TGTGCCAGCTCACGGGTCACGAGCGAGCAGTACTTC. This gives the protein CASSRVTSEQYF.

This clonotype was observed a few times. The J gene is TRBJ2-7, the V gene TRBV7-2; TRBD2 aligns across 7 bases. Germline V lookup: CDR1 SGHTA, CDR2 FQGNSA. V trimming: 5 bases; J trimming: 2 bases; junction bases outside the gene matches: 9. The length of the CDR3 is 15 residues. CDR3 sequence reads: CASSPVAGPTYEQYF. Here the CDR3 DNA reads TGTGCCAGCAGCCCAGTAGCGGGCCCAACCTACGAGCAGTACTTC.

This clonotype was observed many times. This sequence joins TRBV20-1 and TRBJ1-5, with TRBD1 as a possible D gene (6 bases). Trimming shortened V by 6 bases and J by 3 bases, and 18 bases separated the two germline ends. Per the germline V gene, CDR1 is DFQATT and CDR2 is SNEGSKA (reference sequence). CDR3 size: 15 residues. The CDR3 sequence is CSATPGGGPNQPQHF. The CDR3 coding sequence is TGCAGTGCCACGCCCGGCGGGGGGCCCAATCAGCCCCAGCATTTT.

The table lists this clonotype with a few counts. The chain has TRBV19 and TRBJ2-3; D is possibly TRBD2 (6 bases). CDR1 and CDR2 (germline): LNHDA, SQIVND (reference sequence). The CDR3 spans 15 residues. V gave up 10 bases and J gave up 3 bases, with 20 bases separating them. CDR3 in amino acids: CATGGKMGETDTQYF. The DNA for the CDR3 is TGTGCCACCGGGGGAAAGATGGGGGAAACAGATACGCAGTATTTT.

In its sample, this clonotype was seen a few times. This rearrangement joins TRBV4-2 to TRBJ1-2; no clear D gene. CDR1 is LGHNA and CDR2 is YNFKEQ in the germline V gene. The ends were cut back, 1 base at V and 6 bases at J, with 3 bases in the middle. The length of the CDR3 is 11 residues. CDR3 sequence: CASSQVNGYTF. CDR3 coding DNA: TGTGCCAGCAGCCAAGTGAATGGCTACACCTTC.

This clonotype has just a few counts. The V and J genes are TRBV4-3 and TRBJ2-2, with TRBD2 matching over 10 bases. This CDR3 is 18 amino acids long. CDR1 is LGHNA, CDR2 YSLEER, per germline. V dropped 0 bases and J dropped 1; count of bases not matched to a gene: 5. CDR3 protein: CASSQEPSGSVNTGELFF. DNA for the CDR3: TGCGCCAGCAGCCAAGAGCCTAGCGGGAGCGTGAACACCGGGGAGCTGTTTTTT.

The rearrangement joins TRBV20-1 to TRBJ2-7, with D perhaps TRBD1 (5 bases). CDR1 and CDR2 from the germline V gene are DFQATT and SNEGSKA (reference sequence). The V and J ends lost 0 bases and 0 bases respectively, with 12 bases between them. CDR3 length equals 15 residues. The CDR3 coding sequence is TGCAGTGCTAGAGATCTCCAGGGCAGCTCCTACGAGCAGTACTTC. Encoded protein: CSARDLQGSSYEQYF.